Following are 3 T cell receptor beta chains from one sample sequenced in a study of T cell clones after liver transplantation (dated by TCRdb to between 2018 and 2021). The receptor library was made with the immunoSEQ multiplex PCR assay. This is the immuneACCESS table as TCRdb keeps it, with only in-frame sequences that have V and J called. A part of the clones is gone; compared with another copy, unresolved V genes explain less than half, and the rest is unexplained. A total of nearly 55,000 clones appear in this sample, roughly 84% of them only once. Roughly 8.1% of the sample belongs to the ten largest clones. The meaning of the sample's time point label: pre-transplant. The sample consisted of CD4+ T cells from blood, taken before liver transplant. The receptors derive from a human donor who received a liver transplant.

The chain uses TRBV28 and TRBJ2-7; D possibly corresponds to TRBD2 (6 bases). This CDR3 has 12 amino acids. Trimming took 5 bases from V and 5 from J, leaving 10 bases between them. The germline CDR1 and CDR2 sequences are MDHEN and SYDVKM. Written as DNA, the CDR3 is TGTGCCAGCAGTGGGAGGCCCAACGAGCAGTACTTC. It specifies CASSGRPNEQYF.

V gene TRBV6-1 combines with J gene TRBJ2-1; the D gene is possibly TRBD2 (5 bases). The CDR3 runs 20 residues. Trimming took off 0 bases at V and 5 bases at J, with 26 bases between the two ends. Germline lookup yields CDR1 MNHNS and CDR2 SASEGT. The CDR3 coding sequence is TGTGCCAGCAGTGAAGCGCCCGGACGGATAAGCACAACGGGAAACAATGAGCAGTTCTTC. This codes for CASSEAPGRISTTGNNEQFF.

The count of this clone is one. V usage is TRBV11-2 and J usage is TRBJ2-1; D is possibly TRBD1 or TRBD2 (5 bases each). V shed 5 bases and J shed 8 bases, with 22 bases lying between them. The germline gives CDR1 SGHAT, CDR2 FQNNGV. The CDR3 sequence is 16 residues long. The CDR3 nucleotides read TGTGCCAGCAGCCTGAGGACCACCTCACTGGGGGATGAGCAGTTCTTC. Translating gives CASSLRTTSLGDEQFF.